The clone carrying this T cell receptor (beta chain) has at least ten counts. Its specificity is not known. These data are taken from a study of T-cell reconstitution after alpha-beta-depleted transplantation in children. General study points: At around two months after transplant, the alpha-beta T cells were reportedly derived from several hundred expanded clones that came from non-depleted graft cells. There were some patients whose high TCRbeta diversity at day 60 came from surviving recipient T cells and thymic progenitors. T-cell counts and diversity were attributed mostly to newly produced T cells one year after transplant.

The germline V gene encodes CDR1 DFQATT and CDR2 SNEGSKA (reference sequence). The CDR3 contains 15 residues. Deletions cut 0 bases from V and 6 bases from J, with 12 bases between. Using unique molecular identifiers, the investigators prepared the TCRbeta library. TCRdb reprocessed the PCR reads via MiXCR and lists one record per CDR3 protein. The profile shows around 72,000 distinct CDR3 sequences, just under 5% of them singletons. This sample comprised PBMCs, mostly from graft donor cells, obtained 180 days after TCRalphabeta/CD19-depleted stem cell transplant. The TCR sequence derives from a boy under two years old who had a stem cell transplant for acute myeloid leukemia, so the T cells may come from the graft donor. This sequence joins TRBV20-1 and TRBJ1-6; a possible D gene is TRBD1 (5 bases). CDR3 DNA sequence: TGCAGTGCTAGAGATTTGGGACCATTTAATTCACCCCTCCACTTT. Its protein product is CSARDLGPFNSPLHF.